This is a list of T cell receptor beta chains from one sample in a study of blood T cell repertoires in COVID-19. The data were produced by immunoSEQ multiplex PCR, yet TCRdb's version contains in-frame clones alone and is incomplete. In the table there are roughly 280,000 clones, around 90% of which are singletons. Material: peripheral blood. The receptor set was obtained from a woman between 45 and 60 years old who had recovered from COVID-19. CDR3s include the opening cysteine and the closing phenylalanine or tryptophan. A D gene is named only where the DNA matches it firmly. Clone size is not always given. Where it is, it says once, few, many or a class for expanded clones.

D: TRBD1
J: TRBJ1-1
V: TRBV13
size: -
CDR3: CASSTGQGNTEAFF
DNA: TGTGCCAGCAGCACAGGACAGGGGAACACTGAAGCTTTCTTT

D: -
J: TRBJ1-3
V: TRBV6-5
size: -
CDR3: CASILGQDSGNTIYF
DNA: TGTGCCAGCATACTAGGGCAGGACTCTGGAAACACCATATATTTT

D: -
J: TRBJ1-5
V: TRBV9
size: -
CDR3: CASSVFGGDQPQHF
DNA: TGTGCCAGCAGCGTTTTCGGGGGGGATCAGCCCCAGCATTTT

D: -
J: TRBJ2-1
V: TRBV7-3
size: -
CDR3: CASSLGPGGNEQFF
DNA: TGTGCCAGCAGTCTGGGTCCCGGAGGCAATGAGCAGTTCTTC

D: -
J: TRBJ2-1
V: TRBV7-9
size: -
CDR3: CASSQDTSYNEQFF
DNA: TGTGCCAGCAGCCAAGACACTTCCTACAATGAGCAGTTCTTC

D: TRBD1
J: TRBJ1-6
V: TRBV19
size: -
CDR3: CASSITGVSSYNSPLHF
DNA: TGTGCCAGTAGTATAACAGGGGTCAGCTCCTATAATTCACCCCTCCACTTT

D: TRBD1
J: TRBJ2-7
V: TRBV7-9
size: -
CDR3: CASSSGQGANEQYF
DNA: TGTGCCAGCAGCTCGGGACAGGGGGCTAACGAGCAGTACTTC

D: -
J: TRBJ2-2
V: TRBV9
size: -
CDR3: CASSVGPGKGTGELFF
DNA: TGTGCCAGCAGCGTAGGCCCGGGGAAAGGCACCGGGGAGCTGTTTTTT

D: -
J: TRBJ1-1
V: TRBV29-1
size: -
CDR3: CSVGTPNTEAFF
DNA: TGCAGCGTCGGGACACCGAACACTGAAGCTTTCTTT

D: TRBD1
J: TRBJ1-1
V: TRBV27
size: -
CDR3: CASSPLRTGELNTEAFF
DNA: TGTGCCAGCAGTCCCTTAAGGACAGGGGAGTTGAACACTGAAGCTTTCTTT

D: TRBD2
J: TRBJ2-1
V: TRBV28
size: -
CDR3: CASSLAGLANNEQFF
DNA: TGTGCCAGCAGTTTAGCCGGACTAGCCAACAATGAGCAGTTCTTC

D: -
J: TRBJ2-2
V: TRBV30
size: -
CDR3: CAWKKGTSNTGELFF
DNA: TGTGCCTGGAAGAAGGGGACATCGAACACCGGGGAGCTGTTTTTT

D: TRBD1
J: TRBJ1-2
V: TRBV4-3
size: -
CDR3: CASSRGQGSYGYTF
DNA: TGCGCCAGCAGCCGTGGACAGGGGAGCTATGGCTACACCTTC

D: -
J: TRBJ2-3
V: TRBV9
size: -
CDR3: CASSAGGGAGTDTQYF
DNA: TGTGCCAGCAGCGCTGGTGGAGGGGCCGGGACAGATACGCAGTATTTT

D: TRBD1
J: TRBJ2-7
V: TRBV19
size: once
CDR3: CASSIGTGGYYEQYF
DNA: TGTGCCAGTAGCATTGGGACAGGGGGTTACTACGAGCAGTACTTC

D: TRBD1
J: TRBJ1-5
V: TRBV28
size: few
CDR3: CASSLRQGSNQPQHF
DNA: TGTGCCAGCAGCCTGAGACAGGGTAGCAATCAGCCCCAGCATTTT

D: TRBD1
J: TRBJ2-1
V: TRBV27
size: -
CDR3: CASRDSAGTGVVNEQFF
DNA: TGTGCCAGCAGAGATAGTGCCGGGACAGGGGTTGTTAATGAGCAGTTCTTC

D: -
J: TRBJ1-2
V: TRBV7-2
size: -
CDR3: CASSLDRAPHYGYTF
DNA: TGTGCCAGCAGCTTAGACAGGGCCCCCCACTATGGCTACACCTTC

D: TRBD1
J: TRBJ1-4
V: TRBV7-9
size: -
CDR3: CASSWASGGRQEKLFF
DNA: TGTGCCAGCAGCTGGGCTTCAGGGGGCAGGCAGGAAAAACTGTTTTTT

D: -
J: TRBJ1-2
V: TRBV19
size: -
CDR3: CASTGGYGYTF
DNA: TGTGCCAGTACGGGGGGCTATGGCTACACCTTC

D: TRBD2
J: TRBJ2-1
V: TRBV5-1
size: -
CDR3: CASSFTSGGALDVEQFF
DNA: TGCGCCAGCAGTTTTACCAGCGGGGGGGCCCTTGACGTTGAGCAGTTCTTC

D: -
J: TRBJ2-7
V: TRBV27
size: -
CDR3: CASSFDGAYEQYF
DNA: TGTGCCAGCAGTTTTGACGGAGCCTACGAGCAGTACTTC

D: TRBD1
J: TRBJ1-1
V: TRBV5-1
size: -
CDR3: CASSKIPGQGDFGGYSTEAFF
DNA: TGCGCCAGCAGCAAAATCCCGGGACAGGGGGACTTCGGGGGTTATAGCACTGAAGCTTTCTTT

D: TRBD2
J: TRBJ2-1
V: TRBV4-2
size: -
CDR3: CASSQSGGEIYNEQFF
DNA: TGTGCCAGCAGCCAGAGCGGGGGAGAGATCTACAATGAGCAGTTCTTC

D: -
J: TRBJ1-2
V: TRBV24-1
size: -
CDR3: CATSDPGGSYGYTF
DNA: TGTGCCACCAGTGATCCCGGCGGGTCCTATGGCTACACCTTC